This section outlines one T cell receptor (beta chain) sequence together with its context. CDR3 length equals 13 residues. V gave up 6 bases and J gave up 6 bases, with 12 bases separating them. CDR1 and CDR2 (germline): SEHNR, FQNEAQ (reference sequence). These data originate in a study of PD-L1 blockade in urothelial cancer. Sequenced by immunoSEQ multiplex PCR; TCRdb stores in-frame clones only, minus some. Of about 29,000 clones listed, around 87% are singletons. This chain uses TRBV7-9 with TRBJ1-5; no firm D call. This clonotype originated in a man aged 50-60 years with urothelial cancer. This sample comprised PBMCs, obtained around atezolizumab (anti-PD-L1) treatment. The CDR3 loop reads CASSPDGSQPQHF. CDR3 nucleotide sequence: TGTGCCAGCAGTCCCGACGGGAGTCAGCCCCAGCATTTT.